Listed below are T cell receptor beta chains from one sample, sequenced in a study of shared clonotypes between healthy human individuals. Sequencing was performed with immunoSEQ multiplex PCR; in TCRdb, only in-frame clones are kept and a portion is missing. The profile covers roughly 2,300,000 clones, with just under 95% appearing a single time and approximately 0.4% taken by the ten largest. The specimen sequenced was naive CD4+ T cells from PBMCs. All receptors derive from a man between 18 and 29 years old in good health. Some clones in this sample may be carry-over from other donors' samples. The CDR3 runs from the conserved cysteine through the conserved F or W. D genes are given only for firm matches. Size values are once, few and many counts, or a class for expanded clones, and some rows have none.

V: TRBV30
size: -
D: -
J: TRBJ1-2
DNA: TGTGCCTGGAGACAGGGCCTAAACTATGGCTACACCTTC
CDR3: CAWRQGLNYGYTF

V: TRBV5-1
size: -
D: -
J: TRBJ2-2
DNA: TGCGCCAGCAGCTTGAATCTGGGGGAGCTGTTTTTT
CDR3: CASSLNLGELFF

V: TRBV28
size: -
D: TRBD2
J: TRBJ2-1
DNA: TGTGCCAGCAGTTCTAGCGGGATTTTCCCCTACAATGAGCAGTTCTTC
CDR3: CASSSSGIFPYNEQFF

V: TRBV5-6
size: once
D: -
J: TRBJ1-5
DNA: TGTGCCAGCAGCTCTAGGGGAGGCAATCAGCCCCAGCATTTT
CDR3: CASSSRGGNQPQHF

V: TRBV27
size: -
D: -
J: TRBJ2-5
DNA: TGTGCCAGCAGTCCACAGTGGACCCAAAAGGAGACCCAGTACTTC
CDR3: CASSPQWTQKETQYF

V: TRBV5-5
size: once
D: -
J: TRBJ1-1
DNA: TGTGCCAGCAGCTTGGCCTCGAACACTGAAGCTTTCTTT
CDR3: CASSLASNTEAFF

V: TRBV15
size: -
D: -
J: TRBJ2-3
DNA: TGTGCCACCAGCAGACCAGACATCTACCGGACAGATACGCAGTATTTT
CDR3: CATSRPDIYRTDTQYF

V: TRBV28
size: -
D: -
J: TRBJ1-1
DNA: TGTGCCAGCGCGTGGGGGCAGAACACTGAAGCTTTCTTT
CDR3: CASAWGQNTEAFF

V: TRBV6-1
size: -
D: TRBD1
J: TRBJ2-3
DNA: TGTGCCAGTGCTAGGCGGGACAGGGATCGAGATACGCAGTATTTT
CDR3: CASARRDRDRDTQYF

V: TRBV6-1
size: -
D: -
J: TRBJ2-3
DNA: TGTGCCAGCACCAGAAGTCTCACAGATACGCAGTATTTT
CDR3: CASTRSLTDTQYF

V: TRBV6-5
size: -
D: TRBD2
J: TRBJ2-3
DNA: TGTGCCAGCAGTTACTTTTCGTGGGAGGGGACAGATACGCAGTATTTT
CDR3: CASSYFSWEGTDTQYF

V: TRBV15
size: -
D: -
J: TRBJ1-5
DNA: TGTGCCACCAGCAGAGAGGGGGGGGGCAATCAGCCCCAGCATTTT
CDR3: CATSREGGGNQPQHF

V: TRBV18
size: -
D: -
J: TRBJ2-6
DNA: TGTGCCAGCTCACCACGGGGAATAGCGCCAATCTCTGGGGCCAACGTCCTGACTTTC
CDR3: CASSPRGIAPISGANVLTF

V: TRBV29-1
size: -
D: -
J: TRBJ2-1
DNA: TGCAGCGTTACGCGAACGAATGAGCAGTTCTTC
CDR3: CSVTRTNEQFF

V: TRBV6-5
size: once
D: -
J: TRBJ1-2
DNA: TGTGCCAGCAGTTCCCGTGGAGGGTCGGCCGCCTATGGCTACACCTTC
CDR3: CASSSRGGSAAYGYTF

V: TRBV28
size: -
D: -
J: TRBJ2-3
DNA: TGTGCCAGCAGGGGGAGTCGTGATACGCAGTATTTT
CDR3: CASRGSRDTQYF

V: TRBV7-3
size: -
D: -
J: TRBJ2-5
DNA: TGTGCCAGCAGCATCGACCCAGGAGAGACCCAGTACTTC
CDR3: CASSIDPGETQYF

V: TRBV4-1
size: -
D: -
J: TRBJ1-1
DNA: TGCGCCAGCAGCCAAGGGCTTATACAGGGGAACACTGAAGCTTTCTTT
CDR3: CASSQGLIQGNTEAFF

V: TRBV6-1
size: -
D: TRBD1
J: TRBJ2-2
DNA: TGTGCCAGCAGCCCCGGACAGGTGTACACCGGGGAGCTGTTTTTT
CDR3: CASSPGQVYTGELFF

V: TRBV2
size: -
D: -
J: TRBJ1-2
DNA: TGTGCCAGCAGTCAAGGGCAGGGGAAGCCCTATGGCTACACCTTC
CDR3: CASSQGQGKPYGYTF

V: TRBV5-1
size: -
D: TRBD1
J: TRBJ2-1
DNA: TGCGCCAGCAGCTTGACAGGGGGCCGGGGGAATGAGCAGTTCTTC
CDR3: CASSLTGGRGNEQFF

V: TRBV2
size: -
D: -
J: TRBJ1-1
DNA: TGTGCCAGCAGTGTTGAGACAGGTCTGACTGAAGCTTTCTTT
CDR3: CASSVETGLTEAFF

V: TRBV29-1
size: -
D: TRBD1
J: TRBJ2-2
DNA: TGCAGCGTCCAAACGACAGGGACCGGGGAGCTGTTTTTT
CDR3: CSVQTTGTGELFF

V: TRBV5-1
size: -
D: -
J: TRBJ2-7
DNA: TGCGCCAGCAGCCCCCCCAGGCCACAATCCTACGAGCAGTACTTC
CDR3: CASSPPRPQSYEQYF

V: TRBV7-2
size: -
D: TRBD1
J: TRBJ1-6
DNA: TGTGCCAGCAGTCCCGGGACAGCTAATTCACCCCTCCACTTT
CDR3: CASSPGTANSPLHF

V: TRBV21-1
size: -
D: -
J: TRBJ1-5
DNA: TGTGCCAGCAATGGGGGTTCTCAGCCCCAGCATTTT
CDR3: CASNGGSQPQHF

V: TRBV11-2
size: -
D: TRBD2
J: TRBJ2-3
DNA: TGTGCCAGCAGCCCCCTGGGGGGGAGTGCAGATACGCAGTATTTT
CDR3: CASSPLGGSADTQYF

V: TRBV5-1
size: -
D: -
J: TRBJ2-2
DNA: TGCGCCAGCAGCTTTTTTCAGGGATCGAACACCGGGGAGCTGTTTTTT
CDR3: CASSFFQGSNTGELFF

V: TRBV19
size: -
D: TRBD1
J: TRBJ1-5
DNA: TGTGCCAGTAGTAGCCGGGACAGCAACCTATATCAGCCCCAGCATTTT
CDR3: CASSSRDSNLYQPQHF

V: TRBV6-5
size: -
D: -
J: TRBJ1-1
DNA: TGTGCTAGCACCCCCAGGGGCAACACTGAAGCTTTCTTT
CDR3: CASTPRGNTEAFF

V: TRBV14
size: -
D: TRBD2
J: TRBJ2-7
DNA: TGTGCCAGCCGACGGGGGGCCTACGAGCAGTACTTC
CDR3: CASRRGAYEQYF

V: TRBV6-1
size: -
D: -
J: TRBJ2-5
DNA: TGTGCCAGCAGCCTAAGGTGGGGGGCTGGCGAGACCCAGTACTTC
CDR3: CASSLRWGAGETQYF

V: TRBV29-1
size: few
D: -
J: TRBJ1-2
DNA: TGCAGCGTTATGGTGGGGGGCTACACCTTC
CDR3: CSVMVGGYTF

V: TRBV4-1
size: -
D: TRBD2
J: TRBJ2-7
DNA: TGCGCCAGCAGCCAAGTAAGGACTAGCGGAGCCTACGAGCAGTACTTC
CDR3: CASSQVRTSGAYEQYF

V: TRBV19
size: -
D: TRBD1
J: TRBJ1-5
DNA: TGTGCCAGTACGGGACAGGGGGCGCGACAGCCCCAGCATTTT
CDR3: CASTGQGARQPQHF

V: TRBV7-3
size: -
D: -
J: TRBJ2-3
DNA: TGTGCCAGCAGCTTAGACAGAAGCACAGATACGCAGTATTTT
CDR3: CASSLDRSTDTQYF

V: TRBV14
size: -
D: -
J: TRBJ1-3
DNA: TGTGCCAGCAGCCAAGGAGTAAACCTCTCTGGAAACACCATATATTTT
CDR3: CASSQGVNLSGNTIYF

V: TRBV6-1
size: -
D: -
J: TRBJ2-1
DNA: TGTGCCAGCAGTATCCTAGGTAACAATGAGCAGTTCTTC
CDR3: CASSILGNNEQFF

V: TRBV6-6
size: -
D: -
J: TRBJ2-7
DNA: TGTGCCAGCAGCCGAACTGGGACTGAGGCCTACGAGCAGTACTTC
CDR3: CASSRTGTEAYEQYF

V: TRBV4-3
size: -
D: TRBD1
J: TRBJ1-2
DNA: TGCGCCAGCAGCCAAGATTTGATTGTACAGGGGAGTGGCTACACCTTC
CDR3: CASSQDLIVQGSGYTF

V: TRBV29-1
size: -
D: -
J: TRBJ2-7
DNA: TGCAGCGTTCTTGATGGCTCTAGCACATCCGTAATCGACGAGCAGTACTTC
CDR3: CSVLDGSSTSVIDEQYF

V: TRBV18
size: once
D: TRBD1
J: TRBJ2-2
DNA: TGTGCCAGCTCACCTTGGACAGGGGCGAACACCGGGGAGCTGTTTTTT
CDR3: CASSPWTGANTGELFF

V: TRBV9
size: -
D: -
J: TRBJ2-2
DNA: TGTGCCAGCAGCACCTCCGCGACAGCTTACACCGGGGAGCTGTTTTTT
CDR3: CASSTSATAYTGELFF

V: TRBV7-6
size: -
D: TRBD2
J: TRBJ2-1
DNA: TGTGCCAGCAGCTTACTTCATCCGGGAGGGCCAGGCAATGAGCAGTTCTTC
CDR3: CASSLLHPGGPGNEQFF

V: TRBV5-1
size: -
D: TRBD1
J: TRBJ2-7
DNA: TGCGCCAGCAGCTTGGAGAGGGACAGTTCTTACGAGCAGTACTTC
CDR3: CASSLERDSSYEQYF